The following is a T cell receptor (beta chain) sequence with its context. One to two pinch biopsies were taken from the rectum during colonoscopy. This sample is drawn from a study of pediatric ulcerative colitis. TCRdb's copy holds only in-frame clones and misses some; the assay was immunoSEQ multiplex PCR. This sample has about 36,000 clones, with around 73% found just once. This CDR3 comprises 13 residues. Germline CDR1 and CDR2: ENHRY and SYGVKD. The genes are TRBV10-3 and TRBJ2-7, with TRBD2 as a possible D gene (6 bases). Sample: gut tissue. The clonotype comes from a boy aged 5-17 years with moderate ulcerative colitis. The CDR3 is CSTRVGGVYEQYF. The CDR3 DNA is TGTTCCACCCGGGTGGGGGGAGTCTACGAGCAGTACTTC.